Listed here are 10 T cell receptor beta chains from one sample, sequenced in a study of molecular identifiers for immune sequencing clone quantification (dated 2018 in TCRdb). Library prep was done by PCR. Sequencing relied on an Illumina HiSeq 4000. TCRdb cleaned the public reads at Q25 with fastp, built clones with MiXCR and kept in-frame beta chains. Every distinct CDR3 protein forms one entry, paired with its most common genes and DNA. This sample comprises approximately 500,000 distinct CDR3 sequences, around a fifth of them detected only once. Around 0.86% of the sample is held by the ten biggest clonotypes. The sequenced sample was naive CD8+ T cells from blood, with Jurkat cell RNA spiked in. In light of the paper, this sample's cell subset or site label describes: FACS-sorted CD8+CD4-CCR7+CD45RA+ naive T cells. The receptors were gathered from a human donor in good health. Some libraries in this study had Jurkat cell RNA spiked in.

A note on this clonotype: A much larger clone differs by one base, so this may be a read error. The chain recombines TRBV12-3 or TRBV12-4 with TRBJ2-2; no clear D. There are 16 residues in the CDR3. The CDR3 DNA is TGTGCCAGCAGGTCGACAAGTAACGCGAACACCAGGGAGCTGTTTTTT. Its translation: CASRSTSNANTRELFF.

This clonotype turned up a few times. The V gene is TRBV4-3, the J gene TRBJ2-3; 8 nucleotides line up with TRBD2. Trimming cost V 2 bases and J 4 bases; bases outside gene matches: 11. CDR1 LGHNA and CDR2 YSLEER come from the germline V gene. The CDR3 spans 17 residues. CDR3 loop: CASSQTRGEESADTQYF. CDR3 nucleotides: TGCGCCAGCAGCCAAACGCGGGGGGAAGAGTCAGCAGATACGCAGTATTTT.

The rearrangement joins TRBV9 to TRBJ1-1; D not certain. The CDR3 has 14 residues. Trimming took 3 bases from V and 6 from J, leaving 15 bases between them. Germline CDR1 is SGDLS and CDR2 is YYNGEE. The DNA for the CDR3 is TGTGCCAGCAGCGCCGACCACTTGAGCGCTGAAGCTTTCTTT. Its protein is CASSADHLSAEAFF. Full variable domain (missing parts from reference TRBV9 and TRBJ1-1): DSGVTQTPKHLITATGQRVTLRCSPRSGDLSVYWYQQSLDQGLQFLIQYYNGEERAKGNILERFSAQQFPDLHSELNLSSLELGDSALYFCASSADHLSAEAFFGQGTRLTVV.

The chain is built from TRBV10-3 and TRBJ1-1; D remains ambiguous. V lost 0 bases, J lost 6 bases, and 5 bases lay in between. CDR1 and CDR2 from the germline V gene are ENHRY and SYGVKD. CDR3 size: 12 residues. This chain's CDR3 is CAISESAAEAFF. In nucleotides, the CDR3 is TGTGCCATCAGTGAGTCGGCGGCTGAAGCTTTCTTT.

This clonotype was detected ten times or more. The chain combines TRBV28 with TRBJ2-3; a weak D match, TRBD1 (6 bases). Germline CDR1 reads MDHEN; CDR2 reads SYDVKM. The ends were cut back, 5 bases at V and 2 bases at J, with 20 bases in the middle. This CDR3 contains 17 residues. CDR3 nucleotides: TGTGCCAGCAGTCTCTTCGAGTCCGGACAGTTCACAGATACGCAGTATTTT. It encodes CASSLFESGQFTDTQYF.

The rearrangement uses TRBV12-3 or TRBV12-4 and TRBJ2-1; 7 bases agree with TRBD2. V shed 4 bases and J 8 bases; nucleotides not matched to a gene: 11. The CDR3 has 15 amino acids. CDR3 DNA sequence: TGTGCCAGCAGTTCCTCGGGCGGGAGAATTTATGAGCAGTTCTTC. Translated: CASSSSGGRIYEQFF.

Details on this clonotype: This may be a read error, as it is one base from a much larger clone. The V gene is TRBV4-2, the J gene TRBJ2-2; 9 bases are shared with TRBD2. The trim removed 6 bases at V and 6 bases at J, leaving 11 bases unmatched. From germline, CDR1 is LGHNA and CDR2 YNFKEQ. The CDR3 has 16 residues. CDR3 protein: CASSLSSGSGAGELFF. The CDR3 nucleotides are TGTGCCAGCAGTCTTAGTAGCGGGAGCGGTGCCGGGGAGCTGTTTTTT.

The CDR3 coding sequence is TGCAGTGCAGATAGGGCGCAGCAAGAGACCCAGTACTTC. Protein product: CSADRAQQETQYF. The chain is built from TRBV20-1 and TRBJ2-5; D is uncertain. The V gene's germline CDR1 is DFQATT and CDR2 SNEGSKA (reference sequence). The V gene lost 6 bases and the J gene lost 2 bases, with 13 bases spanning the gap. This CDR3 has 13 amino acids.

About this clonotype itself: This likely comes from a read error, as the CDR3 has no conserved phenylalanine or tryptophan at its end. The chain links TRBV11-2 to TRBJ2-4, with unresolved D. V lost 3 bases, J lost 0 bases, and 9 bases lay in between. In germline, CDR1 is SGHAT, CDR2 FQNNGV. The CDR3 spans 15 residues. The CDR3 coding sequence is TGTGCCAGCAGCTTTAGTAAACTAGCCAAAAACATTCAGTACCTC. Protein product: CASSFSKLAKNIQYL.

This clonotype has a count of ten or more. DNA for the CDR3: TGTGCCAGCAGCTTAGCCCTAGGACAGGGAGGTCGTTACACTGAAGCTTTCTTT. Translation gives CASSLALGQGGRYTEAFF. The V gene is TRBV7-9, the J gene TRBJ1-1; 8 bases match TRBD1. CDR3 length: 18 amino acids. Germline-derived CDR1 and CDR2 are SEHNR and FQNEAQ (reference sequence). J lost 3 bases, V lost 0 bases, and 12 bases had no gene match.